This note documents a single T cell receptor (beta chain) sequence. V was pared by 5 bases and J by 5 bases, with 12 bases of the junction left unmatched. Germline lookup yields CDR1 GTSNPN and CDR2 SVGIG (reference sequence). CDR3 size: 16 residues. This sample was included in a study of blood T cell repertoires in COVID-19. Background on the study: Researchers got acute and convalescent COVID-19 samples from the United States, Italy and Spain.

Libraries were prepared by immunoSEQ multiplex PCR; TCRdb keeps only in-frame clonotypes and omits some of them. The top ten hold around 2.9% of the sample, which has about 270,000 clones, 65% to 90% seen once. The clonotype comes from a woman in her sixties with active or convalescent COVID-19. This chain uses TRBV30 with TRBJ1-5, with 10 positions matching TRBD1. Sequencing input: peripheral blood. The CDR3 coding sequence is TGTGCCTGGCACCCCCACGACAGGGGGCGAGATCAGCCCCAGCATTTT. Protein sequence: CAWHPHDRGRDQPQHF.